This TCR beta chain was sequenced for a study of regulatory T cells in long-lasting Graves disease. Study in general: Those Graves' patients who were newly diagnosed had been on antithyroid drugs under 3 months.

Study-level results: Persistent disease preferred TRBV28, TRBJ1-2 and TRBJ2-5; new disease, TRBV20-1 and TRBJ2-1.

V lost 8 bases to trimming and J lost 7 bases, with 12 bases between them. This CDR3 spans 13 amino acids. Germline loops: CDR1 KGHSH, CDR2 LQKENI. The table lists this clonotype with many counts. Its matching antigen is unknown. As for time point: newly diagnosed GD, antithyroid drugs for less than 3 months. PBMCs were the source of the RNA used for TCR sequencing. For TCR beta, libraries came from iRepertoire HTBI primers and Arm-PCR of CDR3 regions. One entry per CDR3 protein results from TCRdb running MiXCR on the multiplex PCR reads. Of hundreds of thousands of distinct CDR3 sequences listed, approximately 13% are singletons. The sample also formed part of further work on T cells in Graves' hyperthyroidism and ophthalmopathy. This second study notes: The hyperthyroidism was newly diagnosed and had lasted under 2 months; the patients were aged 18 to 65. During a first-round RT-PCR of the TCR CDR3, the HTBI primer set was used.

This TCR was recovered from a young man with Graves disease. V gene TRBV18 combines with J gene TRBJ1-6, with unresolved D. The sequencing here drew on peripheral blood mononuclear cells (PBMCs), taken at new diagnosis, from a patient treated with antithyroid drugs. As DNA, the CDR3 is TGTGCCAGCAGCCCCGGACGGAATTCACCCCTCCACTTT. It yields the protein CASSPGRNSPLHF.